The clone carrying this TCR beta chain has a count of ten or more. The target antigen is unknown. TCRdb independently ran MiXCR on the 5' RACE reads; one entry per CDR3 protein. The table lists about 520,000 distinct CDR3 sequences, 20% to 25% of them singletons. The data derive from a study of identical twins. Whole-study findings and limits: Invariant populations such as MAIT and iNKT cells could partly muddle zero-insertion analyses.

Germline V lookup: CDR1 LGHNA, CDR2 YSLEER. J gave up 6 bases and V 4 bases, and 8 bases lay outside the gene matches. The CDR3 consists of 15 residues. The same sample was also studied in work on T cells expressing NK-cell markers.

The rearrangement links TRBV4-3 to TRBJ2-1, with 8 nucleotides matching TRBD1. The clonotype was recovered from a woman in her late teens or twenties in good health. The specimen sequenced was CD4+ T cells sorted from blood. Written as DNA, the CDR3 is TGCGCCAGCAGCCCACAGGGGGTCGGTGGCAATGAGCAGTTCTTC. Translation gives CASSPQGVGGNEQFF.